The source of this T cell receptor beta chain is a study of control samples from healthy donors and cancer patients. The method was immunoSEQ multiplex PCR; TCRdb's version includes in-frame clones alone and lacks a portion of them. The sample gives about 76,000 clones, roughly 89% of which show up once; 9.5% is in the top ten. The V gene lost 9 bases and the J gene lost 8 bases, with 21 bases spanning the gap. Germline V gives CDR1 KGHDR, CDR2 SFDVKD. The CDR3 length is 14 residues. J is TRBJ1-2 and V is TRBV24-1, with D possibly being TRBD1 (5 bases). The TCR comes from a woman aged 45 to 65 with colorectal cancer. Sequenced input: PBMCs. CDR3 loop: CATRDALGFDGYTF. For the CDR3, the DNA is TGTGCCACCCGGGACGCCCTTGGGTTTGACGGCTACACCTTC.